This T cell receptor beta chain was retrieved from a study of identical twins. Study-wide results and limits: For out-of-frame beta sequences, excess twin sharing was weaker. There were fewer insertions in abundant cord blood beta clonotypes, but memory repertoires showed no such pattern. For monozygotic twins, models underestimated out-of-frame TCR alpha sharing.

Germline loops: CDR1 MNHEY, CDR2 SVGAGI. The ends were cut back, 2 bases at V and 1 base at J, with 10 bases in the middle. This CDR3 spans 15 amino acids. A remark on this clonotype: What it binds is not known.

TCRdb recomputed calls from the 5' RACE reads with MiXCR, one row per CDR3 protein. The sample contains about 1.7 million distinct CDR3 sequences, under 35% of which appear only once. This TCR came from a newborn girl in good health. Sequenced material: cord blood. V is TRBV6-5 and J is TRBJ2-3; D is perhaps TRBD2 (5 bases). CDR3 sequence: CASSYRGSGTDTQYF. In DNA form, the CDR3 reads TGTGCCAGCAGTTACCGAGGGTCGGGCACAGATACGCAGTATTTT.